The clone carrying this TCR beta chain was counted many times. The data derive from a study of identical twins. This CDR3 region has 13 residues. Germline-derived CDR1 and CDR2 are LGHDT and YNNKEL (reference sequence). V shed 4 bases and J 8 bases; nucleotides not matched to a gene: 4. TCRdb re-called the 5' RACE reads through MiXCR, storing one row per CDR3 protein. The sample consists of under 300,000 distinct CDR3 sequences, about 12% of them appearing once. Another study also made use of these data, one on yellow fever vaccine responses in identical twins.

The clonotype comes from a woman between 18 and 29 years old in good health. Material for sequencing was memory (CD45RO+) T cells sorted from blood. This rearrangement joins TRBV3-1 to TRBJ2-1, with 8 bases aligning to TRBD2. CDR3 DNA: TGTGCCAGCAGCCCCGGACTAGCCTATGAGCAGTTCTTC. Encoded protein: CASSPGLAYEQFF.